This T cell receptor (beta chain) was found in a study of early T cells in non-severe SARS-CoV-2 infection. Study-level background: The authors sequenced bulk RNA from unsorted whole blood, leaving chains unpaired. Study-wide results and limits: The matching step, a VDJdb search, favored anti-spike CD8 responses and missed private and CD4 specificities.

V was clipped by 7 bases and J by 0 bases, with 15 bases between them. This CDR3 is built from 15 residues. Germline CDR1 and CDR2: LNHDA and SQIVND (reference sequence). There are a few counts of this clonotype. What it binds is not known. Individual cDNA molecules received unique molecular identifiers. Each CDR3 protein gets one entry after TCRdb re-called the 5' RACE reads with MiXCR. The table includes under 40,000 distinct CDR3 sequences, 5.9% detected once. Sequencing was performed on whole blood. The chain carries TRBV19 and TRBJ1-1; D call uncertain. This receptor was obtained from an adult who was a healthcare worker with PCR-confirmed SARS-CoV-2 infection or an uninfected control (not recorded which). The CDR3 loop is CASTRASTVNTEAFF. CDR3 bases: TGTGCCAGTACCCGCGCCTCCACAGTGAACACTGAAGCTTTCTTT.